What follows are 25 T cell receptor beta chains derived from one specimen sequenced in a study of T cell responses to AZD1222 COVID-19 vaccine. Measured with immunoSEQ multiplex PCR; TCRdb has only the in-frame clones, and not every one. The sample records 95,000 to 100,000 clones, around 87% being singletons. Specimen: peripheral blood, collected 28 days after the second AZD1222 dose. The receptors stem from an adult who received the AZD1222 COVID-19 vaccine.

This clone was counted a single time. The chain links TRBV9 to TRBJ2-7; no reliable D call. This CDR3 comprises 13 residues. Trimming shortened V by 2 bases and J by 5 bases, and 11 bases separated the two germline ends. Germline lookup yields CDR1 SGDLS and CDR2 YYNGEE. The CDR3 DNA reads TGTGCCAGCAGCGTGCGGCAATCCGACGAGCAGTACTTC. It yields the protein CASSVRQSDEQYF.

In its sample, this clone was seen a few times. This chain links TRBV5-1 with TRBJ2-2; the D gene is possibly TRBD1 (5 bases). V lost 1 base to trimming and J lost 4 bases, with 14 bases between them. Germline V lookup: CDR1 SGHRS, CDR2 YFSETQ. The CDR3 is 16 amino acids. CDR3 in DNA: TGCGCCAGCAGCTTGCCGGGCCAGGGATTCACCGGGGAGCTGTTTTTT. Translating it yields CASSLPGQGFTGELFF.

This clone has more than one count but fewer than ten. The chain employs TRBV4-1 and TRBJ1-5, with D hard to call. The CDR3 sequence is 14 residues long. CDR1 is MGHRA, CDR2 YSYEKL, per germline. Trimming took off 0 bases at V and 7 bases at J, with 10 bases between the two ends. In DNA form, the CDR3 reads TGCGCCAGCAGCCAAGAACCGGTGGGCCAGCCCCAGCATTTT. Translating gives CASSQEPVGQPQHF.

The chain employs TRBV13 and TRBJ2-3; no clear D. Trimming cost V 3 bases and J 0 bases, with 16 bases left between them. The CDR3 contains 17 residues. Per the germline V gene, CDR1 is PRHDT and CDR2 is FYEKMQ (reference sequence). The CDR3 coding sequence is TGTGCCAGCAGCTTTAATTCTGGCGGAACTAGCACAGATACGCAGTATTTT. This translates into CASSFNSGGTSTDTQYF. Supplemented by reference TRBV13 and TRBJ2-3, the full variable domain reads AAGVIQSPRHLIKEKRETATLKCYPIPRHDTVYWYQQGPGQDPQFLISFYEKMQSDKGSIPDRFSAQQFSDYHSELNMSSLELGDSALYFCASSFNSGGTSTDTQYFGPGTRLTVL.

The CDR3 reads CAISAQREIAEQYF. As DNA, the CDR3 is TGTGCCATCAGTGCCCAGCGGGAGATCGCCGAGCAGTACTTC. This chain links TRBV10-3 with TRBJ2-7; 8 positions match TRBD2. The CDR3 has 14 residues. Germline values: CDR1 ENHRY, CDR2 SYGVKD. V shed 4 bases, J shed 6 bases, and the junction held 8 bases outside the gene matches.

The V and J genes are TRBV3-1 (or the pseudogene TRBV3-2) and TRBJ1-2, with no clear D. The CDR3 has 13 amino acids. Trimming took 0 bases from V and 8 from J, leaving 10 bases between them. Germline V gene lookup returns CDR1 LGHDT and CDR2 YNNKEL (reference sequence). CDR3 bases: TGTGCCAGCAGCCAAGATCCAGTGGGGGGCTACACCTTC. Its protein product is CASSQDPVGGYTF.

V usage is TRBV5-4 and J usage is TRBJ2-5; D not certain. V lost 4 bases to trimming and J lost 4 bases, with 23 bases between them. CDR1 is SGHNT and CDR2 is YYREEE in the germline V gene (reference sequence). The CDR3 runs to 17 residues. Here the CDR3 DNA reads TGTGCCAGCAGCCCCAGAGGTGGATCTCTGATACGAGAGACCCAGTACTTC. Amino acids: CASSPRGGSLIRETQYF. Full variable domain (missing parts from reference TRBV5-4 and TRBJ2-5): ETGVTQSPTHLIKTRGQQVTLRCSSQSGHNTVSWYQQALGQGPQFIFQYYREEENGRGNFPPRFSGLQFPNYSSELNVNALELDDSALYLCASSPRGGSLIRETQYFGPGTRLLVL.

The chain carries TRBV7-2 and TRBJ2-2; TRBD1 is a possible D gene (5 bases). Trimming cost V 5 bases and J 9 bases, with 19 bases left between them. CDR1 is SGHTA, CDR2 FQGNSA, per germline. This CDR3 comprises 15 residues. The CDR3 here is CASSPTATGLRELFF. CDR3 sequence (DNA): TGTGCCAGCAGCCCGACCGCCACAGGTCTCAGGGAGCTGTTTTTT.

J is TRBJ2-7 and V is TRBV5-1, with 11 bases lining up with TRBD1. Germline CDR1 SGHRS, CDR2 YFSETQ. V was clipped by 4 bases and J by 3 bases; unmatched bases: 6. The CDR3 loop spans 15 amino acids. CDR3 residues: CASSLDRGRIYEQYF. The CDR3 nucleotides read TGCGCCAGCAGCCTGGACAGGGGGCGAATCTACGAGCAGTACTTC.

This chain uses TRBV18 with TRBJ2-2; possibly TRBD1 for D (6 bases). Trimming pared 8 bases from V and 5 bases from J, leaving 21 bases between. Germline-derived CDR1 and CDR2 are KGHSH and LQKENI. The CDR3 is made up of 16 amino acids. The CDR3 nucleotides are TGTGCCAGCCGCGAAGGGAACAGGGATTTTACCGGGGAGCTGTTTTTT. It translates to CASREGNRDFTGELFF.

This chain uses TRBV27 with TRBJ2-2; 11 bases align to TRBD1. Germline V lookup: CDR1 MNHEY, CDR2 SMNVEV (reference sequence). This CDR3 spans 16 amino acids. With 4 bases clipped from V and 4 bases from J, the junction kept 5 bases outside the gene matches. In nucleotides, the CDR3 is TGTGCCAGCAGTTGGGGACAGGGGGGAGCCACCGGGGAGCTGTTTTTT. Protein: CASSWGQGGATGELFF.

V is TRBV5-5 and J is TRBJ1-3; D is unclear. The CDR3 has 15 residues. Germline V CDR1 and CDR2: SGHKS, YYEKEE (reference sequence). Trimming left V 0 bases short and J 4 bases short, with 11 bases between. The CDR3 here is CASSLALKAGNTIYF. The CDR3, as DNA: TGTGCCAGCAGCTTGGCCCTCAAGGCGGGAAACACCATATATTTT.

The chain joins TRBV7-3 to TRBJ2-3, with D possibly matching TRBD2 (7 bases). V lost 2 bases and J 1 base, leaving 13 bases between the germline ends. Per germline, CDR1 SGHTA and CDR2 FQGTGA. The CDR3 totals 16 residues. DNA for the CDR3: TGTGCCAGCAGCTTAGGTCGAGGGGGGGGCACAGATACGCAGTATTTT. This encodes CASSLGRGGGTDTQYF.

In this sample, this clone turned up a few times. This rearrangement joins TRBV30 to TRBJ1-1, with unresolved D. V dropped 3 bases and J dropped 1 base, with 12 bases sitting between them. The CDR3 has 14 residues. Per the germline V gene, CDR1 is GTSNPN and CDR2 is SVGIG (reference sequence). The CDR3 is CAWRMWGGNTEAFF. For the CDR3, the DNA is TGTGCCTGGAGAATGTGGGGTGGGAACACTGAAGCTTTCTTT.

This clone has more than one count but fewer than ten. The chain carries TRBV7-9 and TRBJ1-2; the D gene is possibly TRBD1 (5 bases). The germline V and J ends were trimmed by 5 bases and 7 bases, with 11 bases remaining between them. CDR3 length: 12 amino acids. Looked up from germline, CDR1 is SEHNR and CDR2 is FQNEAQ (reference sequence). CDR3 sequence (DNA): TGTGCCAGCAGCAACCGGGACCCTGGCTACACCTTC. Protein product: CASSNRDPGYTF. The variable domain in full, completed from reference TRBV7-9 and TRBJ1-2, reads DTGVSQNPRHKITKRGQNVTFRCDPISEHNRLYWYRQTLGQGPEFLTYFQNEAQLEKSRLLSDRFSAERPKGSFSTLEIQRTEQGDSAMYLCASSNRDPGYTFGSGTRLTVV.

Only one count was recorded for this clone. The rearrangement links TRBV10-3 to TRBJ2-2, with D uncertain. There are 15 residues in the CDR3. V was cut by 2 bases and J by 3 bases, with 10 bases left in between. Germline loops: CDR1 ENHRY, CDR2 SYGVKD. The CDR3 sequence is CAISEKGGDTGELFF. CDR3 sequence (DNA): TGTGCCATCAGTGAGAAGGGTGGGGACACCGGGGAGCTGTTTTTT.

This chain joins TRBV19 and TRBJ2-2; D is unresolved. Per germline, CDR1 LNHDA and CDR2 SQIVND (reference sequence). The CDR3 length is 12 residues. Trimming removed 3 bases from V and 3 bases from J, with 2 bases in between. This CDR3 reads CASSIYTGELFF. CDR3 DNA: TGTGCCAGTAGTATTTACACCGGGGAGCTGTTTTTT.

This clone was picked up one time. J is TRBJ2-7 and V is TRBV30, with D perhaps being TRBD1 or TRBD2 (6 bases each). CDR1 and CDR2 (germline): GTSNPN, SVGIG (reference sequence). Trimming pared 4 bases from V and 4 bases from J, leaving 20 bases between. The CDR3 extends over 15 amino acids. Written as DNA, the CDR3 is TGTGCCTGGACCCACGGGGGAACCAGGGGATACGAGCAGTACTTC. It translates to CAWTHGGTRGYEQYF.

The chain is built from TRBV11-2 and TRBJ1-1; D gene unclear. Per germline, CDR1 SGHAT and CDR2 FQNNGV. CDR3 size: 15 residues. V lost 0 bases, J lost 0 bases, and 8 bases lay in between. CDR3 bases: TGTGCCAGCAGCTTAGAATGGGGAGTGAACACTGAAGCTTTCTTT. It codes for CASSLEWGVNTEAFF.

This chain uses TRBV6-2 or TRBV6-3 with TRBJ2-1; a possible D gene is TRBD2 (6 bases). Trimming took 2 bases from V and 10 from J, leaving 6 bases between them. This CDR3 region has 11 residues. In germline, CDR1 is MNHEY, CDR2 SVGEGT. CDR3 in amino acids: CASSYLAEQFF. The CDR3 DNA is TGTGCCAGCAGTTACCTAGCGGAGCAGTTCTTC.

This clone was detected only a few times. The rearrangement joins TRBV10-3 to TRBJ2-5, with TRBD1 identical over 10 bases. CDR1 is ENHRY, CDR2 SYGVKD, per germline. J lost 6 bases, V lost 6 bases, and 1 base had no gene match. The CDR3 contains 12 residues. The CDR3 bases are TGTGCCATCAGGGGACAGGGGAAGACCCAGTACTTC. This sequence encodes CAIRGQGKTQYF.

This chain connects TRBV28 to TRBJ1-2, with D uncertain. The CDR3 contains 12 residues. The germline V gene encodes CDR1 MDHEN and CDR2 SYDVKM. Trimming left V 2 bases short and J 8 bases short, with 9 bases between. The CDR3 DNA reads TGTGCCAGCAGTTTACAATTTGGGGGCTACACCTTC. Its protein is CASSLQFGGYTF.

CDR3 DNA: TGTGCCACCAGCACCGGGGTCGGCGGGAGAGAGACCCAGTACTTC. Protein: CATSTGVGGRETQYF. This sequence joins TRBV15 and TRBJ2-5, with 7 bases matching TRBD2. The CDR3 consists of 15 residues. The trim removed 4 bases at V and 4 bases at J, leaving 9 bases unmatched. The germline V gene has CDR1 LNHNV and CDR2 YYDKDF (reference sequence).

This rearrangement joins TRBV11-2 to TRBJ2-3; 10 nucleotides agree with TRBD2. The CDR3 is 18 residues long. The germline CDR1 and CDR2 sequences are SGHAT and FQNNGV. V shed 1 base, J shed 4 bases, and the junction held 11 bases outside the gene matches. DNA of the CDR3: TGTGCCAGCAGCTTAGCCGCGCTAGCGGGAGAGGGGGCAGATACGCAGTATTTT. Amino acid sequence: CASSLAALAGEGADTQYF.

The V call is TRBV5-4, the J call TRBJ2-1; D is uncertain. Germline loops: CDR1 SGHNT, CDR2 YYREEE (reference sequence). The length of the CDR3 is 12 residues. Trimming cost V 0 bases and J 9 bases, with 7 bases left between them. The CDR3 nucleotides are TGTGCCAGCAGCTTGGTTTCGAGTGAGCAGTTCTTC. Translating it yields CASSLVSSEQFF.